One TCR beta chain is described in this entry. Repertoires were generated with immunoSEQ multiplex PCR, while TCRdb's copy carries only in-frame clones and drops some. The data show 490,000 or so clones, about 85% seen once. The V and J ends lost 0 bases and 6 bases respectively, with 5 bases between them. CDR1 and CDR2 (germline): SGDLS, YYNGEE. The CDR3 is 12 amino acids. The data belong to a study of blood T cell repertoires in COVID-19. Overall study context: PBMCs, B-cell-depleted T cells, or T cells were the source of the cDNA or gDNA that made up the material.

The chain recombines TRBV9 with TRBJ2-3, with D hard to call. The sequencing sample was made of PBMCs or T cells enriched from blood (not recorded which). The clonotype was recovered from a woman in her sixties who had recovered from COVID-19. The CDR3, as DNA: TGTGCCAGCAGCGTAGCTATGGATACGCAGTATTTT. Translation gives CASSVAMDTQYF.